The rows below give T cell receptor beta chains drawn from one sample of a study of blood T cell repertoires in COVID-19. The data were produced by immunoSEQ multiplex PCR, yet TCRdb's version contains in-frame clones alone and is incomplete. Of some 290,000 clones in the sample, 85% to 95% were seen once. The sample was PBMCs or T cells enriched from blood (not recorded which). Receptors were obtained from a woman younger than 45 who had been exposed to COVID-19. Both conserved end residues are part of each CDR3. D genes are given only for firm matches. The size field is filled for only some rows; it gives once, few, many or a size class.

NA | TRBJ1-1 | NA | TRBV28 | CASSSGGGTEAFF | TGTGCCAGCAGTTCGGGGGGAGGAACTGAAGCTTTCTTT
NA | TRBJ1-5 | once | TRBV7-2 | CASSYRVRNQPQHF | TGTGCCAGCAGCTACAGGGTGAGGAATCAGCCCCAGCATTTT
NA | TRBJ1-1 | NA | TRBV7-9 | CASSLFLYSSRGMNTEAFF | TGTGCCAGCAGCTTATTCCTCTATTCCTCTAGGGGGATGAACACTGAAGCTTTCTTT
TRBD2 | TRBJ2-7 | NA | TRBV6-6 | CASSYSLRGRSYEQYF | TGTGCCAGCAGTTACTCGTTGCGGGGGAGGTCCTACGAGCAGTACTTC
TRBD2 | TRBJ2-7 | NA | TRBV10-3 | CAISEGAGPSYEQYF | TGTGCCATCAGTGAGGGAGCGGGACCCTCCTACGAGCAGTACTTC
NA | TRBJ1-1 | NA | TRBV6-5 | CASSSANRAEAFF | TGTGCCAGCAGTTCCGCGAATCGGGCTGAAGCTTTCTTT
TRBD1 | TRBJ1-2 | NA | TRBV19 | CASSIRQGQGFYGYTF | TGTGCCAGTAGTATACGTCAAGGACAGGGATTCTATGGCTACACCTTC
NA | TRBJ1-2 | once | TRBV25-1 | CASSGGLGYGYTF | TGTGCCAGCAGTGGTGGACTGGGCTATGGCTACACCTTC
NA | TRBJ1-2 | NA | TRBV7-2 | CASSLAPGSGYGYTF | TGTGCCAGCAGCTTAGCGCCAGGGTCCGGCTATGGCTACACCTTC
TRBD1 | TRBJ2-7 | NA | TRBV11-1 | CASSRTGQGAIGQYF | TGTGCCAGCAGCAGAACGGGACAGGGGGCGATAGGGCAGTACTTC
TRBD1 | TRBJ1-2 | NA | TRBV19 | CASTETGGGWYGYTF | TGTGCCAGTACCGAAACAGGGGGCGGTTGGTATGGCTACACCTTC
TRBD2 | TRBJ2-5 | NA | TRBV18 | CASSPISGSISETQYF | TGTGCCAGCTCACCAATTAGCGGGAGTATATCAGAGACCCAGTACTTC
NA | TRBJ2-7 | NA | TRBV19 | CASSILRGTEQYF | TGTGCCAGTAGTATATTAAGGGGAACAGAGCAGTACTTC
TRBD1 | TRBJ1-4 | NA | TRBV4-2 | CASSPGQGREKLFF | TGTGCCAGCAGCCCAGGACAGGGTCGCGAAAAACTGTTTTTT
TRBD1 | TRBJ1-6 | NA | TRBV19 | CASSPYRGLNSPLHF | TGTGCCAGTAGTCCATACAGGGGGCTAAATTCACCCCTCCACTTT
NA | TRBJ1-2 | once | TRBV7-9 | CASSQHPNYGYTF | TGTGCCAGCAGCCAACATCCTAACTATGGCTACACCTTC
NA | TRBJ2-7 | NA | TRBV13 | CASSLAPGDYEQYF | TGTGCCAGCAGCTTAGCCCCAGGGGACTACGAGCAGTACTTC
NA | TRBJ2-7 | NA | TRBV30 | CAWSVGGRTYEQYF | TGTGCCTGGAGTGTCGGGGGGCGCACCTACGAGCAGTACTTC
TRBD1 | TRBJ2-7 | once | TRBV5-1 | CASSLGDRGIYEQYF | TGCGCCAGCAGCTTGGGGGACAGGGGAATCTACGAGCAGTACTTC
NA | TRBJ1-2 | NA | TRBV28 | CASSLAGFYGYTF | TGTGCCAGCAGTTTAGCAGGGTTCTATGGCTACACCTTC
TRBD2 | TRBJ2-7 | NA | TRBV2 | CATLLGRARYEQYF | TGTGCCACCTTGCTCGGGAGGGCGAGGTACGAGCAGTACTTC
TRBD2 | TRBJ2-7 | NA | TRBV7-2 | CASSLTSGYYEQYF | TGTGCCAGCAGCTTAACTAGCGGGTACTACGAGCAGTACTTC
TRBD2 | TRBJ2-5 | NA | TRBV7-2 | CASSLVALAVQETQYF | TGTGCCAGCAGCTTAGTTGCTCTAGCGGTCCAAGAGACCCAGTACTTC
NA | TRBJ2-1 | NA | TRBV3-1/TRBV3-2 | CASSQERGPYNEQFF | TGTGCCAGCAGCCAAGAGCGGGGGCCCTACAATGAGCAGTTCTTC
NA | TRBJ1-1 | NA | TRBV7-9 | CASSFSRYAFF | TGTGCCAGCAGTTTTTCCCGGTATGCTTTCTTT
TRBD2 | TRBJ2-3 | NA | TRBV11-2 | CASSVTRGGLSTDTQYF | TGTGCCAGCAGCGTAACAAGGGGAGGGCTAAGCACAGATACGCAGTATTTT
NA | TRBJ2-4 | NA | TRBV20-1 | CSASKNIQYF | TGCAGTGCTTCTAAAAACATTCAGTACTTC
NA | TRBJ1-2 | NA | TRBV7-2 | CASSLGSRGNYGYTF | TGTGCCAGCAGCTTAGGTTCTCGGGGAAACTATGGCTACACCTTC
NA | TRBJ2-5 | NA | TRBV19 | CASSYSARPETQYF | TGTGCCAGTAGTTACAGTGCCCGCCCGGAGACCCAGTACTTC
TRBD1 | TRBJ1-2 | NA | TRBV7-2 | CASSQGGTSGYTF | TGTGCCAGCAGCCAGGGGGGAACCTCCGGCTACACCTTC
NA | TRBJ1-2 | NA | TRBV6-2/TRBV6-3 | CASSSAPEGYGYTF | TGTGCCAGCAGTTCTGCCCCGGAGGGGTATGGCTACACCTTC
TRBD2 | TRBJ2-1 | NA | TRBV5-1 | CASSLKLAGVVNEQFF | TGCGCCAGCAGCTTGAAGCTAGCGGGTGTCGTTAATGAGCAGTTCTTC
NA | TRBJ1-6 | NA | TRBV5-4 | CASRSQGSRYNSPLHF | TGTGCCAGCAGATCCCAGGGGTCGAGGTATAATTCACCCCTCCACTTT
NA | TRBJ1-2 | NA | TRBV28 | CASSDARDGLSYGYTF | TGTGCCAGCAGTGACGCGCGGGACGGTTTGTCCTATGGCTACACCTTC
NA | TRBJ1-5 | NA | TRBV6-6 | CASSFTGSSNQPQHF | TGTGCCAGCAGTTTCACAGGTTCAAGCAATCAGCCCCAGCATTTT
TRBD2 | TRBJ2-1 | NA | TRBV5-1 | CASSLLGLAGPEQFF | TGCGCCAGCAGCCTACTGGGACTAGCGGGTCCTGAGCAGTTCTTC
TRBD1 | TRBJ1-1 | NA | TRBV7-9 | CASSLGGQGAGVTEAFF | TGTGCCAGCAGCTTAGGTGGACAGGGGGCCGGAGTGACTGAAGCTTTCTTT
NA | TRBJ1-5 | NA | TRBV21-1 | CASSRDRDSNQPQHF | TGTGCCAGCAGCAGGGACAGGGATAGCAATCAGCCCCAGCATTTT
NA | TRBJ1-1 | once | TRBV29-1 | CSVAQGNTEAFF | TGCAGCGTTGCCCAGGGAAACACTGAAGCTTTCTTT
TRBD1 | TRBJ2-3 | NA | TRBV6-2/TRBV6-3 | CASSLYLKQGAQDTQYF | TGTGCCAGCAGTCTCTACCTCAAACAGGGGGCGCAGGATACGCAGTATTTT
TRBD1 | TRBJ2-7 | few | TRBV27 | CASSSGTGGREQYF | TGTGCCAGCAGTTCCGGGACAGGGGGGCGGGAGCAGTACTTC
NA | TRBJ1-2 | NA | TRBV7-9 | CASSLDQNYGYTF | TGTGCCAGCAGCTTAGATCAGAACTATGGCTACACCTTC
NA | TRBJ1-3 | NA | TRBV29-1 | CSVGAVSGNTIYF | TGCAGCGTTGGGGCAGTCTCTGGAAACACCATATATTTT
NA | TRBJ1-5 | once | TRBV6-1 | CASSVWGDYSNQPQHF | TGTGCCAGCAGTGTTTGGGGGGATTATAGCAATCAGCCCCAGCATTTT
NA | TRBJ2-5 | NA | TRBV4-1 | CASSQDFYGVETQYF | TGCGCCAGCAGCCAAGACTTTTACGGGGTGGAGACCCAGTACTTC
NA | TRBJ2-1 | NA | TRBV6-2/TRBV6-3 | CASSLGHSNRPNEQFF | TGTGCCAGCAGTTTGGGACACTCTAATAGGCCCAATGAGCAGTTCTTC
TRBD1 | TRBJ1-2 | NA | TRBV5-6 | CASSWSPGTGGEGYGYTF | TGTGCCAGCAGCTGGAGTCCCGGGACAGGGGGCGAGGGCTATGGCTACACCTTC
NA | TRBJ1-3 | NA | TRBV7-9 | CASSLPGKTSGNTIYF | TGTGCCAGCAGCTTACCCGGGAAAACCTCTGGAAACACCATATATTTT
NA | TRBJ1-1 | NA | TRBV18 | CASSSIQGTEAFF | TGTGCCAGCTCATCAATACAGGGCACTGAAGCTTTCTTT
TRBD1 | TRBJ2-7 | NA | TRBV12-3/TRBV12-4 | CASSRQGPGEQYF | TGTGCCAGCAGCCGACAGGGGCCGGGAGAGCAGTACTTC
TRBD2 | TRBJ2-1 | NA | TRBV10-3 | CAVTTSGEQFF | TGTGCCGTTACGACTAGCGGGGAGCAGTTCTTC
TRBD1 | TRBJ2-5 | NA | TRBV7-7 | CASSLGPGTGGETQYF | TGTGCCAGCAGCTTAGGCCCCGGGACAGGGGGAGAGACCCAGTACTTC
TRBD1 | TRBJ2-7 | NA | TRBV5-1 | CASSWGTGSYEQYF | TGCGCCAGCAGCTGGGGGACAGGGAGCTACGAGCAGTACTTC
NA | TRBJ1-3 | NA | TRBV18 | CASSPVSSGNTIYF | TGTGCCAGCTCACCGGTCAGCTCTGGAAACACCATATATTTT
NA | TRBJ2-5 | once | TRBV19 | CASSHRIAEETQYF | TGTGCCAGTAGTCATAGGATTGCGGAGGAGACCCAGTACTTC